These 29 T cell receptor beta chains were sequenced from one sample in a study of blood T cell repertoires in COVID-19. Produced via immunoSEQ multiplex PCR; TCRdb's table is partial and in-frame only. The sample yields around 200,000 clones, more than 75% seen once. Sequencing input: peripheral blood. The receptors were gathered from a person aged 70 to 85 with COVID-19, enrolled during active disease.

This clone was observed once. The V call is TRBV7-2, the J call TRBJ2-3; no reliable D call. Deletions cut 4 bases from V and 0 bases from J, with 5 bases between. Germline CDR1 SGHTA, CDR2 FQGNSA. There are 13 residues in the CDR3. In nucleotides, the CDR3 is TGTGCCAGCAGCTCTCCTAGCACAGATACGCAGTATTTT. Translated, it gives CASSSPSTDTQYF.

This clone was counted once. The chain combines TRBV2 with TRBJ2-2; maybe TRBD2 (6 bases). V shed 6 bases and J shed 6 bases, with 11 bases lying between them. This CDR3 is built from 13 residues. Germline loops: CDR1 SNHLY, CDR2 FYNNEI. In DNA, the CDR3 is TGTGCCAGCAGCCGGACTACCCCCGGGGAGCTGTTTTTT. Residues: CASSRTTPGELFF.

The J gene is TRBJ2-2, the V gene TRBV7-3; D is possibly TRBD2 (6 bases). The V end was cut by 2 bases, the J end by 6 bases, with 10 bases between. Germline assignment: CDR1 SGHTA and CDR2 FQGTGA. The length of the CDR3 is 14 residues. The chain's CDR3 is CASSLQPGAGELFF. Written as DNA, the CDR3 is TGTGCCAGCAGCTTACAACCGGGGGCCGGGGAGCTGTTTTTT.

This chain joins TRBV5-5 and TRBJ2-7; 9 bases map to TRBD1. From germline, CDR1 is SGHKS and CDR2 YYEKEE (reference sequence). J was trimmed by 7 bases and V by 4 bases; bases with no gene match: 12. The CDR3 totals 15 residues. The CDR3 region has the DNA TGTGCCAGCAGCAGGGGCACCGGGACAGGGAGGGAGCAGTACTTC. This translates into CASSRGTGTGREQYF.

V gene TRBV6-4 combines with J gene TRBJ1-1; 7 nucleotides match TRBD1. CDR3 length: 13 amino acids. Trimming at V came to 5 bases and at J to 6 bases, leaving 6 bases not matched to a gene. Germline V gene data show CDR1 as MRHNA and CDR2 as SNTAGT. In nucleotides, the CDR3 is TGTGCCAGCAGTCTTGACAGGGACGCTGAAGCTTTCTTT. It specifies CASSLDRDAEAFF.

This sequence joins TRBV11-2 and TRBJ2-7, with D unresolved. This CDR3 comprises 13 residues. V was clipped by 5 bases and J by 2 bases, with 10 bases between them. Germline V lookup: CDR1 SGHAT, CDR2 FQNNGV. CDR3 sequence: CASSPRSPYEQYF. CDR3 in DNA: TGTGCCAGCAGCCCCCGTTCCCCCTACGAGCAGTACTTC.

This clone was counted a few times. V gene TRBV5-6 combines with J gene TRBJ2-2; TRBD2 aligns across 9 bases. The V gene's germline CDR1 is SGHDT and CDR2 YYEEEE. This CDR3 is 16 amino acids long. The V gene end was trimmed by 0 bases and the J gene end by 3 bases; junction bases not matched to a gene: 3. CDR3 in amino acids: CASSLGSGSYTGELFF. The CDR3 DNA reads as TGTGCCAGCAGCTTGGGTAGCGGGAGCTACACCGGGGAGCTGTTTTTT.

V and J are TRBV3-1 (or the pseudogene TRBV3-2) and TRBJ2-7, with 8 nucleotides matching TRBD2. The CDR3 covers 15 residues. Germline V gene data show CDR1 as LGHDT and CDR2 as YNNKEL (reference sequence). Losses at the gene ends were 1 base for V and 2 bases for J; bases not matched to a gene: 4. The CDR3 here is CASSQGRGEAYEQYF. CDR3 DNA: TGTGCCAGCAGCCAAGGGCGGGGGGAAGCCTACGAGCAGTACTTC.

CDR3 coding DNA: TGTGCCAGCAGCTTAGTCGGCGGGGGGGCCACAGATACGCAGTATTTT. It codes for CASSLVGGGATDTQYF. The chain combines TRBV7-2 with TRBJ2-3; the match to TRBD2 covers 9 bases. The germline V gene encodes CDR1 SGHTA and CDR2 FQGNSA. The length of the CDR3 is 16 residues. V trimming: 1 base; J trimming: 2 bases; junction bases outside the gene matches: 4.

The genes are TRBV27 and TRBJ1-1; D is ambiguous. CDR3 length: 14 residues. Trimming took off 6 bases at V and 7 bases at J, with 18 bases between the two ends. Germline V lookup: CDR1 MNHEY, CDR2 SMNVEV (reference sequence). The CDR3 region is CASSDPPRTVEAFF. CDR3 DNA sequence: TGTGCCAGCAGCGATCCGCCCCGGACTGTTGAAGCTTTCTTT.

The V and J genes are TRBV4-1 and TRBJ2-7; 7 nucleotides align to TRBD1. The CDR3 runs 13 residues. J lost 5 bases, V lost 3 bases, and 4 bases had no gene match. Germline V gene sequence: CDR1 MGHRA, CDR2 YSYEKL. CDR3: CASSQADRDEQYF. In DNA form, the CDR3 reads TGCGCCAGCAGCCAGGCAGACAGGGACGAGCAGTACTTC.

The genes are TRBV27 and TRBJ1-6; tentatively, D is TRBD1 (6 bases). CDR3 length equals 16 residues. The germline CDR1 and CDR2 sequences are MNHEY and SMNVEV (reference sequence). Trimming cost V 2 bases and J 6 bases, with 14 bases left between them. The CDR3 sequence: CASSLGAGASNSPLHF. CDR3 DNA sequence: TGTGCCAGCAGTTTAGGGGCGGGGGCAAGTAATTCACCCCTCCACTTT.

J is TRBJ1-1 and V is TRBV7-2, with D hard to call. V lost 1 base and J lost 1, with 13 bases in between. Germline loops: CDR1 SGHTA, CDR2 FQGNSA. The CDR3 has 16 amino acids. The CDR3 nucleotides read TGTGCCAGCAGCTTAGTATTTTTGCGGGGGAACACTGAAGCTTTCTTT. Translation: CASSLVFLRGNTEAFF.

The CDR3 sequence is CASSFVASNQPQHF. Written as DNA, the CDR3 is TGTGCCAGCAGTTTTGTAGCTAGCAATCAGCCCCAGCATTTT. The genes are TRBV28 and TRBJ1-5; D call uncertain. The CDR3 is 14 amino acids. The germline gives CDR1 MDHEN, CDR2 SYDVKM. V dropped 3 bases and J dropped 0 bases, with 6 bases sitting between them.

The chain employs TRBV30 and TRBJ2-7, with a tentative D call TRBD1 (6 bases). The germline V and J ends were trimmed by 3 bases and 2 bases, with 14 bases remaining between them. From germline, CDR1 is GTSNPN and CDR2 SVGIG (reference sequence). CDR3 length equals 14 residues. The CDR3, as DNA: TGTGCCTGGAGCTGGGGGCAGGGGACCTACGAGCAGTACTTC. The encoded protein is CAWSWGQGTYEQYF.

The V gene is TRBV7-2, the J gene TRBJ1-2; D gene unclear. Deletions cut 1 base from V and 4 bases from J, with 16 bases between. The CDR3 is made up of 16 amino acids. From germline, CDR1 is SGHTA and CDR2 FQGNSA. In nucleotides, the CDR3 is TGTGCCAGCAGCTTAGGGATGGGAGCCCCGGGCTATGGCTACACCTTC. It specifies CASSLGMGAPGYGYTF.

V is TRBV3-1 (or the pseudogene TRBV3-2) and J is TRBJ1-2; 9 nucleotides align to TRBD1. V was pared by 4 bases and J by 3 bases, with 9 bases of the junction left unmatched. Germline CDR1 LGHDT, CDR2 YNNKEL (reference sequence). CDR3 length equals 16 residues. CDR3 bases: TGTGCCAGCAGCCGGGGGGGACAGGGTGTCGACTATGGCTACACCTTC. This codes for CASSRGGQGVDYGYTF.

The chain uses TRBV6-5 and TRBJ2-1; 12 bases line up with TRBD1. The CDR3 totals 15 residues. Germline CDR1 MNHEY, CDR2 SVGAGI. With V trimmed by 4 bases and J by 8 bases, 6 bases remained unmatched. The CDR3 DNA reads as TGTGCCAGCAGTTCAGGGACAGGGGGCTTGGATGAGCAGTTCTTC. As protein: CASSSGTGGLDEQFF.

This clone was seen more than once but under ten times. The chain employs TRBV27 and TRBJ2-3, with 15 nucleotides matching TRBD2. CDR3 length: 18 amino acids. J was trimmed by 4 bases and V by 5 bases; bases with no gene match: 10. Per the germline V gene, CDR1 is MNHEY and CDR2 is SMNVEV (reference sequence). This CDR3 is CASSPGLAGGGGPDTQYF. The CDR3 bases are TGTGCCAGCAGTCCGGGACTAGCGGGGGGAGGGGGCCCAGATACGCAGTATTTT.

This rearrangement joins TRBV7-2 to TRBJ2-3; 9 bases agree with TRBD2. This CDR3 has 16 amino acids. Germline V gene data show CDR1 as SGHTA and CDR2 as FQGNSA. Trimming cost V 3 bases and J 2 bases; bases outside gene matches: 6. CDR3 sequence: CASSFTLAGSTDTQYF. CDR3 DNA: TGTGCCAGCAGCTTTACGCTAGCGGGGTCCACAGATACGCAGTATTTT.

The chain combines TRBV5-1 with TRBJ1-4, with D tentatively TRBD1 (5 bases). Germline CDR1 SGHRS, CDR2 YFSETQ. V was shortened by 0 bases and J by 7 bases, with 10 bases between the two germline ends. CDR3 length: 14 amino acids. The CDR3 region is CASSLEGNIEKLFF. The CDR3, as DNA: TGCGCCAGCAGCTTGGAGGGGAATATTGAAAAACTGTTTTTT.

About this clone: Other DNA sequences in the sample encode the same CDR3. The V gene is TRBV28, the J gene TRBJ2-7; the match to TRBD1 covers 8 bases. CDR1 and CDR2 from the germline V gene are MDHEN and SYDVKM. V dropped 5 bases and J dropped 1; count of bases not matched to a gene: 4. The CDR3 runs to 14 residues. The CDR3 DNA follows: TGTGCCAGCAGTCTGACAGGGGTGTCCTACGAGCAGTACTTC. It encodes CASSLTGVSYEQYF.

The CDR3 protein is CASSLAGSSKNTDTQYF. CDR3 in DNA: TGTGCCAGCAGCTTAGCTGGGTCTAGTAAGAACACAGATACGCAGTATTTT. The chain recombines TRBV7-8 with TRBJ2-3, with D hard to call. This CDR3 region has 17 residues. Germline CDR1 SGHVS, CDR2 FQNEAQ. The V gene lost 0 bases and the J gene lost 2 bases, with 15 bases spanning the gap. The full variable domain, in which reference TRBV7-8 and TRBJ2-3 provide the parts outside the CDR3, is GAGVSQSPRYKVAKRGQDVALRCDPISGHVSLFWYQQALGQGPEFLTYFQNEAQLDKSGLPSDRFFAERPEGSVSTLKIQRTQQEDSAVYLCASSLAGSSKNTDTQYFGPGTRLTVL.

The CDR3 loop is CASSPGLAGEQYF. The CDR3 region has the DNA TGTGCCAGCAGTCCGGGACTAGCAGGCGAGCAGTACTTC. The chain employs TRBV12-3 or TRBV12-4 and TRBJ2-7; 9 nucleotides line up with TRBD2. This CDR3 contains 13 residues. J gave up 6 bases and V 5 bases, and 5 bases lay outside the gene matches.

This clone has only one observation. The chain employs TRBV5-1 and TRBJ1-2; TRBD1 might be the D (6 bases). CDR3 length: 14 residues. CDR1 is SGHRS and CDR2 is YFSETQ in the germline V gene. Trimming removed 3 bases from V and 5 bases from J, with 14 bases in between. The CDR3 region is CASSSQGIVYGYTF. CDR3 bases: TGCGCCAGCAGCTCGCAGGGGATTGTGTATGGCTACACCTTC.

V usage is TRBV7-9 and J usage is TRBJ2-7, with TRBD1 as a possible D gene (5 bases). CDR3 size: 14 residues. V lost 5 bases to trimming and J lost 2 bases, with 13 bases between them. Germline V gene lookup returns CDR1 SEHNR and CDR2 FQNEAQ (reference sequence). CDR3 loop: CASSRRTRTYEQYF. The CDR3, as DNA: TGTGCCAGCAGCCGCCGGACAAGAACCTACGAGCAGTACTTC.

The V gene is TRBV9, the J gene TRBJ2-3, with D perhaps TRBD2 (7 bases). The CDR3 totals 17 residues. The V and J ends lost 4 bases and 3 bases respectively, with 21 bases between them. Germline-derived CDR1 and CDR2 are SGDLS and YYNGEE. Here the CDR3 DNA reads TGTGCCAGCAGCACCCACTGGGGGGGCGAAGTTACAGATACGCAGTATTTT. It codes for CASSTHWGGEVTDTQYF.

The J gene is TRBJ1-5, the V gene TRBV7-8; the D is unclear. The CDR3 has 16 residues. Germline assignment: CDR1 SGHVS and CDR2 FQNEAQ. Trimming removed 1 base at V and 3 bases at J, with 13 bases between. The CDR3 loop is CASSLVGSSPNQPQHF. The CDR3 nucleotides are TGTGCCAGCAGCTTAGTTGGTAGTAGCCCCAATCAGCCCCAGCATTTT.

This clone was counted between two and nine times. The CDR3 sequence is CASSISGTGGTEAFF. CDR3 nucleotide sequence: TGTGCCAGTAGTATATCCGGGACTGGCGGCACTGAAGCTTTCTTT. The chain carries TRBV19 and TRBJ1-1, with a tentative D call TRBD1 (5 bases). The CDR3 totals 15 residues. Trimming cost V 2 bases and J 4 bases, with 14 bases left between them. From germline, CDR1 is LNHDA and CDR2 SQIVND (reference sequence).